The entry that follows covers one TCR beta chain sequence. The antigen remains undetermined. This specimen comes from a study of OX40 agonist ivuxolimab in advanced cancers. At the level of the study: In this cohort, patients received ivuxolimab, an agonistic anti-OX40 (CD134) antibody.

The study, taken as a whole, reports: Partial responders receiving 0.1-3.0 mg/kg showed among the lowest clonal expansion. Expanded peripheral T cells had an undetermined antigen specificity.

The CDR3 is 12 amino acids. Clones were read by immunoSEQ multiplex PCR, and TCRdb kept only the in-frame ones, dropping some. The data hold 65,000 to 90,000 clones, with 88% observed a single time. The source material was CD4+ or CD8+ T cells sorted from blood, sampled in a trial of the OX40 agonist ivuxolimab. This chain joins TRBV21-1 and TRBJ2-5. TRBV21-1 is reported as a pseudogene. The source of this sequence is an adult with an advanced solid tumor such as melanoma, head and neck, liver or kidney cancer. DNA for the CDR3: TGTGCCAGCAGCACGGGACGAGAGACCCAGTACTTC. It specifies CASSTGRETQYF.